This passage covers 5 T cell receptor beta chains from one sample sequenced in a study of spatial heterogeneity in lung cancer. Study conclusions and caveats: One measure, the expanded intratumoral alpha and beta TCR count, tracked tumor mutation counts.

Time point given: sample taken at primary tumor resection. TCRdb passed the 5' RACE reads through MiXCR, listing each CDR3 protein once. Here the sample spans more than 10,000 distinct CDR3 sequences, 2.5% to 3.5% being singletons. These TCRs are of unknown antigen specificity. Sequencing was performed on lung tumor tissue, taken at surgery. The receptors derive from a male donor with early-stage non-small cell lung cancer.

At least ten counts were recorded for this clonotype. The gene calls are TRBV9 and TRBJ2-7; 7 nucleotides match TRBD1. Germline CDR1 and CDR2: SGDLS and YYNGEE. This CDR3 is 14 amino acids long. Unmatched junction bases numbered 6, after V lost 4 bases and J lost 2 bases. The CDR3 reads CASSLRDRAYEQYF. The CDR3 DNA sequence: TGTGCCAGCAGCCTCCGGGACAGAGCCTACGAGCAGTACTTC. Variable domain in full (rest from reference TRBV9 and TRBJ2-7): DSGVTQTPKHLITATGQRVTLRCSPRSGDLSVYWYQQSLDQGLQFLIQYYNGEERAKGNILERFSAQQFPDLHSELNLSSLELGDSALYFCASSLRDRAYEQYFGPGTRLTVT.

In its sample, this clonotype ranks as medium-sized. The genes are TRBV3-1 and TRBJ2-3; D possibly matches TRBD1 or TRBD2 (5 bases each). Germline CDR1 LGHDT, CDR2 YNNKEL (reference sequence). V lost 1 base and J 4 bases, leaving 6 bases between the germline ends. The CDR3 consists of 13 residues. The CDR3 nucleotides are TGTGCCAGCAGCCAAGGAGGGGCAGATACGCAGTATTTT. Translated: CASSQGGADTQYF.

This clonotype was counted ten times or more. The chain recombines TRBV7-9 with TRBJ1-1; D is possibly TRBD1 (5 bases). Germline V gives CDR1 SEHNR, CDR2 FQNEAQ (reference sequence). The V and J ends lost 6 bases and 7 bases respectively, with 18 bases between them. The CDR3 covers 14 residues. CDR3 residues: CASRPGTVNYEAFF. The CDR3 nucleotides read TGTGCCAGCAGGCCAGGGACCGTAAATTATGAAGCTTTCTTT.

Of note for this clonotype: This could be a read error, since a much larger clone is one nucleotide away. The V gene is TRBV5-1, the J gene TRBJ2-3; the match to TRBD1 covers 8 bases. The CDR3 totals 15 residues. The trim removed 2 bases at V and 2 bases at J, leaving 4 bases unmatched. The V gene's germline CDR1 is SGHRS and CDR2 YFSETQ. In DNA, the CDR3 is TGCGCCAGCAGCTTACGGACAGGGACCACAGATACGCAGTATTTT. Its translation is CASSLRTGTTDTQYF.

This clonotype was detected ten times or more. The gene calls are TRBV29-1 and TRBJ2-7, with D perhaps TRBD1 (5 bases). Trimming stripped 7 bases from V and 0 bases from J, with 16 bases between. The CDR3 length is 14 residues. CDR1 is SQVTM, CDR2 ANQGSEA, per germline. The CDR3 bases are TGCAGCGCGAAGACAGCAGCCTCCTCCTACGAGCAGTACTTC. This gives the protein CSAKTAASSYEQYF.